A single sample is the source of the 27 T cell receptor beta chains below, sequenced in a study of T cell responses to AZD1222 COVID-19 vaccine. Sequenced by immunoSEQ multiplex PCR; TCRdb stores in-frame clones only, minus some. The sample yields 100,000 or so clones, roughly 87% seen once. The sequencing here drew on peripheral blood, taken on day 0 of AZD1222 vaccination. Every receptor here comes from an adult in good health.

This CDR3 is CASSYSRDYGYTF. CDR3 in DNA: TGTGCCAGCAGTTACTCCCGCGACTATGGCTACACCTTC. The chain uses TRBV6-5 and TRBJ1-2; no clear D gene. CDR3 size: 13 residues. CDR1 and CDR2 from the germline V gene are MNHEY and SVGAGI. Trimming left V 0 bases short and J 3 bases short, with 5 bases between.

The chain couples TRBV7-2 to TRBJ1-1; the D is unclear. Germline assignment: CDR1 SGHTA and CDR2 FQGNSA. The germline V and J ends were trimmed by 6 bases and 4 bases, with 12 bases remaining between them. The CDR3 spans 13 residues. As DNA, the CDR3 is TGTGCCAGCAGTTCGAGGGTTGCCACTGAAGCTTTCTTT. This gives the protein CASSSRVATEAFF. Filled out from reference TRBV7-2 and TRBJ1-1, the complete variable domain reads GAGVSQSPSNKVTEKGKDVELRCDPISGHTALYWYRQSLGQGLEFLIYFQGNSAPDKSGLPSDRFSAERTGGSVSTLTIQRTQQEDSAVYLCASSSRVATEAFFGQGTRLTVV.

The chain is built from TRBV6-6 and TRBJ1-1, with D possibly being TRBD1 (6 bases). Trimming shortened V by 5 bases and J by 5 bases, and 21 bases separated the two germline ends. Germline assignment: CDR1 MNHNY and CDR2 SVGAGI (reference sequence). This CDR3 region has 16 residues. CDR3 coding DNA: TGTGCCAGCAGTCTCCCGGGGACATATAAGGGGACTGAAGCTTTCTTT. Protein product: CASSLPGTYKGTEAFF.

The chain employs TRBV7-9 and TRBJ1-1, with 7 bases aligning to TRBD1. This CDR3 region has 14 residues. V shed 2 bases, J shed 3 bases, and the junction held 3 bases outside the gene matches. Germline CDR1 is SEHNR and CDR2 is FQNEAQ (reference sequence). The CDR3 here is CASSLSGTDTEAFF. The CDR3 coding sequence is TGTGCCAGCAGCTTATCTGGGACAGACACTGAAGCTTTCTTT.

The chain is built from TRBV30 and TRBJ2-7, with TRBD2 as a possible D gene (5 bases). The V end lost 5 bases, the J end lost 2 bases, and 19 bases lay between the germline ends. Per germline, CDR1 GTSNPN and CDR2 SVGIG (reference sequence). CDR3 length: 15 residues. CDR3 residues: CAWGDGLPSPYEQYV. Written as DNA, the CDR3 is TGTGCCTGGGGGGATGGATTACCTAGCCCCTACGAGCAGTACGTC.

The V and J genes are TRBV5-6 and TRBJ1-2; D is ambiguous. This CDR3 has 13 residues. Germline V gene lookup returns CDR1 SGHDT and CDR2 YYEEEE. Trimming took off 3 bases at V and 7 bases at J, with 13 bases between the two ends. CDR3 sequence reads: CASSSAGGGGYTF. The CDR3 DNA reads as TGTGCCAGCAGCTCCGCGGGCGGTGGTGGCTACACCTTC.

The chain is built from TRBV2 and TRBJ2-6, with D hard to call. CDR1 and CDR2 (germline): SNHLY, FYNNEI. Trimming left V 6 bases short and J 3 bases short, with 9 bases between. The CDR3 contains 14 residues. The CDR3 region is CASRWVGGANVLTF. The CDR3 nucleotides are TGTGCCAGCAGATGGGTGGGTGGGGCCAACGTCCTGACTTTC.

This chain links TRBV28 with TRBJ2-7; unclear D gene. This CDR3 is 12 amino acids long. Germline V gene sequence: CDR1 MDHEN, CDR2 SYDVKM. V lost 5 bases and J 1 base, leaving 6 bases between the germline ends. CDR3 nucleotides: TGTGCCAGCAGTGGTGGTTCCTACGAGCAGTACTTC. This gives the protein CASSGGSYEQYF.

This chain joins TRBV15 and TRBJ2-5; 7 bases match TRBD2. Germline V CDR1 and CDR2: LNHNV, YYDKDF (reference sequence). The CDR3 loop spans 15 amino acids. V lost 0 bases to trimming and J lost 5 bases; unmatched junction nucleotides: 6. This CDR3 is CATSRDVAGIETQYF. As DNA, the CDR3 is TGTGCCACCAGCAGAGATGTAGCGGGTATCGAGACCCAGTACTTC.

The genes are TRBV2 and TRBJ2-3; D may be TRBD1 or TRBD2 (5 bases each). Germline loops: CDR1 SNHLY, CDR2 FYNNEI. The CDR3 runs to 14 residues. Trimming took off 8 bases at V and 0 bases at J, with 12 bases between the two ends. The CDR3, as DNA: TGTGCCAGCCTTAAGGGACCTAGCACAGATACGCAGTATTTT. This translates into CASLKGPSTDTQYF.

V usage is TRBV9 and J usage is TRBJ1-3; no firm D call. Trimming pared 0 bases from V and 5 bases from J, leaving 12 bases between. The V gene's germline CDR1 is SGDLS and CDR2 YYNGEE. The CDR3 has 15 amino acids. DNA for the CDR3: TGTGCCAGCAGCGTAGACGATCTTCGACGAAACACCATATATTTT. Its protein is CASSVDDLRRNTIYF.

Here the CDR3 reads CASSLDEQGPNEKLFF. The CDR3, as DNA: TGTGCCAGCAGCTTAGACGAACAGGGTCCTAATGAAAAACTGTTTTTT. The gene calls are TRBV11-2 and TRBJ1-4; D might be TRBD1 (6 bases). The germline V gene encodes CDR1 SGHAT and CDR2 FQNNGV. The CDR3 extends over 16 amino acids. The V gene lost 0 bases and the J gene lost 3 bases, with 11 bases spanning the gap.

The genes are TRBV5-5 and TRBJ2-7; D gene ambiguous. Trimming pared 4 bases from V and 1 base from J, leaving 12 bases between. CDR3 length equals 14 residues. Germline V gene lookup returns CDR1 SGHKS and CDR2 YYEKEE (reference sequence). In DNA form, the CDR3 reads TGTGCCAGCAGCCCCCCCGATTCGTCCTACGAGCAGTACTTC. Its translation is CASSPPDSSYEQYF.

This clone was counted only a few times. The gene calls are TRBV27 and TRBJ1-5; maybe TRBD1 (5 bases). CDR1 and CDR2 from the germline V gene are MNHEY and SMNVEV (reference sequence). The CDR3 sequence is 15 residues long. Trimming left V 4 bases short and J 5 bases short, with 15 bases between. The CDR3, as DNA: TGTGCCAGCAGTTATTCCTGGGGGGGGGATCAGCCCCAGCATTTT. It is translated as CASSYSWGGDQPQHF.

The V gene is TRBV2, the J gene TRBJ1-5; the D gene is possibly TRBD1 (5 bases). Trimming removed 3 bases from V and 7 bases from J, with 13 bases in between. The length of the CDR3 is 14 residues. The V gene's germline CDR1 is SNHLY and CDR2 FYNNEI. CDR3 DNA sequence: TGTGCCAGCAGTGAGTTAACGGGGCGGCAGCCCCAGCATTTT. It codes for CASSELTGRQPQHF.

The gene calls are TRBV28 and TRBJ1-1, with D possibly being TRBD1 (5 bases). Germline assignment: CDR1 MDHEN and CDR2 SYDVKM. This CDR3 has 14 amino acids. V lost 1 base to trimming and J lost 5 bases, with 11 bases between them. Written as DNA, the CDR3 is TGTGCCAGCAGTTTATCGGGGGGAGGGACTGAAGCTTTCTTT. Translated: CASSLSGGGTEAFF.

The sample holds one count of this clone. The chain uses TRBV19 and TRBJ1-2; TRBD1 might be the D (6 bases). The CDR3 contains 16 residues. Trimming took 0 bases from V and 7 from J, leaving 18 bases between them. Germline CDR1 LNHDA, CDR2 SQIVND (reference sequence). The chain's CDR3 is CASSIDGTSKRGGYTF. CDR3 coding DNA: TGTGCCAGTAGTATAGACGGGACATCTAAAAGGGGTGGCTACACCTTC. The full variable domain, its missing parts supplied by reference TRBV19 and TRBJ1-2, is DGGITQSPKYLFRKEGQNVTLSCEQNLNHDAMYWYRQDPGQGLRLIYYSQIVNDFQKGDIAEGYSVSREKKESFPLTVTSAQKNPTAFYLCASSIDGTSKRGGYTFGSGTRLTVV.

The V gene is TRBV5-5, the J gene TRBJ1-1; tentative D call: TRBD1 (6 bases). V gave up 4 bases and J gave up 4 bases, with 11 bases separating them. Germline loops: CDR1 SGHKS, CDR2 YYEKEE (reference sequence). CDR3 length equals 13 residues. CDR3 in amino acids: CASSPGGGTEAFF. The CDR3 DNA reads TGTGCCAGCAGCCCGGGAGGGGGCACTGAAGCTTTCTTT.

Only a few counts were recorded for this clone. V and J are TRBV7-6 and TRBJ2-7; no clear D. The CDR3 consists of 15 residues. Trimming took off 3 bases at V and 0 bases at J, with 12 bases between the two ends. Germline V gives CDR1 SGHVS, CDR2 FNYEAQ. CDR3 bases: TGTGCCAGCAGCTTGGGCTCGTCGGCCTCCTACGAGCAGTACTTC. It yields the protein CASSLGSSASYEQYF.

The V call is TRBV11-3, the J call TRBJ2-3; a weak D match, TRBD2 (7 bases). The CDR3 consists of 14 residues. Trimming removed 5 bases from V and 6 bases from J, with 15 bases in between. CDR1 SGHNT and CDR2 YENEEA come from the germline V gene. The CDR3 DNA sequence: TGTGCCAGCAGCCTAGGGGGGGCCGGGGATACGCAGTATTTT. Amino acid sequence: CASSLGGAGDTQYF.

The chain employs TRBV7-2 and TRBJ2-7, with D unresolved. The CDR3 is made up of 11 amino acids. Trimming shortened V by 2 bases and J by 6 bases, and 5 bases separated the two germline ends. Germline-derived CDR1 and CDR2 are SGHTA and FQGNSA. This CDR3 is CASSLSLEQYF. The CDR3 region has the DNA TGTGCCAGCAGCTTAAGTCTCGAGCAGTACTTC.

CDR3 sequence: CASSLGGRETQYF. CDR3 sequence (DNA): TGTGCCAGCAGCTTGGGTGGCAGGGAGACCCAGTACTTC. The V call is TRBV5-5, the J call TRBJ2-5, with D hard to call. V lost 0 bases to trimming and J lost 5 bases, with 8 bases between them. This CDR3 comprises 13 residues. CDR1 is SGHKS and CDR2 is YYEKEE in the germline V gene (reference sequence).

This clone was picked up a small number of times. The DNA of the CDR3 is TGTGCCAGCAGCCCAAGACTAGCGGGGGTGAGGGAGCAGTTCTTC. This codes for CASSPRLAGVREQFF. V is TRBV9 and J is TRBJ2-1; 12 positions match TRBD2. This CDR3 contains 15 residues. Germline CDR1 SGDLS, CDR2 YYNGEE. Trimming at V came to 4 bases and at J to 10 bases, leaving 9 bases not matched to a gene.

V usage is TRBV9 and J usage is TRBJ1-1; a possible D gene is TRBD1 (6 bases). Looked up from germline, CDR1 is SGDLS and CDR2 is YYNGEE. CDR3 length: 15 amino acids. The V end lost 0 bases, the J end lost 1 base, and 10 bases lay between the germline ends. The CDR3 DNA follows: TGTGCCAGCAGCGTAGGGGGGGCAAAGAACACTGAAGCTTTCTTT. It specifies CASSVGGAKNTEAFF.

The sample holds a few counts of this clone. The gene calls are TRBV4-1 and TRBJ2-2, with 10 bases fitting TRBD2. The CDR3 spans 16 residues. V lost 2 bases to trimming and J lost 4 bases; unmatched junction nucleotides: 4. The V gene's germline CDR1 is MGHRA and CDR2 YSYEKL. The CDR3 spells CASSQFPSGSTGELFF. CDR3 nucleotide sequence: TGCGCCAGCAGCCAATTTCCTAGCGGGAGCACCGGGGAGCTGTTTTTT.

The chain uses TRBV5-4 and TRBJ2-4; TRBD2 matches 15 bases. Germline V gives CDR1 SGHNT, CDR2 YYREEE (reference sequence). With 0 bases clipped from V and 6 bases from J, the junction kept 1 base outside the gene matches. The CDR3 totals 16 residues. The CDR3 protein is CASSLGGLAGGNIQYF. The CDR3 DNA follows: TGTGCCAGCAGCTTGGGGGGACTAGCGGGAGGAAACATTCAGTACTTC.

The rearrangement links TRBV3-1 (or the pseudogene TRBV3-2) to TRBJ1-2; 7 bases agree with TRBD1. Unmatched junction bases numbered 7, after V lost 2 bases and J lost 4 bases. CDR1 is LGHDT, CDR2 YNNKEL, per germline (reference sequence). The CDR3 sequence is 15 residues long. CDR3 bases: TGTGCCAGCAGCCAACTACGACAGGGCCTCTATGGCTACACCTTC. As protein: CASSQLRQGLYGYTF.